A single sample gave rise to the 9 T cell receptor beta chains below, sequenced in a study of blood T cell repertoires in COVID-19. The method was immunoSEQ multiplex PCR; TCRdb's version includes in-frame clones alone and lacks a portion of them. The table lists over 100,000 clones, 86% of them singletons, with over 9.5% in the top ten. The sample was peripheral blood. The source of these receptors is a woman aged 70 to 79 with COVID-19, enrolled during active disease.

This clone was counted once. The V gene is TRBV6-5, the J gene TRBJ1-3; D ambiguous. Per the germline V gene, CDR1 is MNHEY and CDR2 is SVGAGI. CDR3 length equals 15 residues. V shed 4 bases and J shed 0 bases, with 10 bases lying between them. The CDR3: CASSSAGYSGNTIYF. The CDR3 bases are TGTGCCAGCAGTTCCGCAGGCTACTCTGGAAACACCATATATTTT.

The V call is TRBV5-1, the J call TRBJ2-2; a possible D gene is TRBD1 (5 bases). Trimming cost V 5 bases and J 0 bases, with 11 bases left between them. CDR1 is SGHRS, CDR2 YFSETQ, per germline. The CDR3 runs to 15 residues. The CDR3 region has the DNA TGCGCCAGCAGTATCTCACAGGCGAACACCGGGGAGCTGTTTTTT. It codes for CASSISQANTGELFF.

CDR3 DNA: TGTGCCAGCAGCAAAGCGCGTAACTGTTTACCTCAAAACTCCTATAATTCACCCCTCCACTTT. Translation: CASSKARNCLPQNSYNSPLHF. The chain recombines TRBV21-1 with TRBJ1-6. TRBV21-1 is reported as a pseudogene. The CDR3 is 21 amino acids.

V is TRBV6-6 and J is TRBJ1-3, with no clear D. V shed 5 bases and J shed 9 bases, with 17 bases lying between them. The CDR3 has 14 amino acids. Germline CDR1 is MNHNY and CDR2 is SVGAGI (reference sequence). The DNA of the CDR3 is TGTGCCAGCAGTCCTCAGGAAACGGGGAGCACCATATATTTT. Translation: CASSPQETGSTIYF.

About this clone itself: In the same sample, other DNA sequences code for this CDR3. The rearrangement joins TRBV7-2 to TRBJ1-1; 11 nucleotides agree with TRBD1. This CDR3 is 16 amino acids long. Germline values: CDR1 SGHTA, CDR2 FQGNSA. V was pared by 4 bases and J by 3 bases, with 7 bases of the junction left unmatched. CDR3 protein: CASSYPGTGGHTEAFF. CDR3 DNA: TGTGCCAGCAGCTACCCCGGGACAGGGGGTCACACTGAAGCTTTCTTT.

This sequence joins TRBV15 and TRBJ2-7; D is perhaps TRBD1 (5 bases). Germline CDR1 is LNHNV and CDR2 is YYDKDF (reference sequence). The germline V and J ends were trimmed by 0 bases and 2 bases, with 8 bases remaining between them. The CDR3 sequence is 14 residues long. The chain's CDR3 is CATSRDRVPYEQYF. In DNA form, the CDR3 reads TGTGCCACCAGCAGAGACAGGGTCCCCTACGAGCAGTACTTC.

This chain uses TRBV3-1 (or the pseudogene TRBV3-2) with TRBJ1-2; TRBD1 agrees at 7 bases. This CDR3 has 14 residues. V lost 4 bases to trimming and J lost 7 bases; unmatched junction nucleotides: 9. Germline assignment: CDR1 LGHDT and CDR2 YNNKEL (reference sequence). The DNA of the CDR3 is TGTGCCAGCAGCCCTCCCACAGGGGCGGGTGGCTACACCTTC. Its translation is CASSPPTGAGGYTF.

The chain is built from TRBV19 and TRBJ1-4; the D gene is possibly TRBD1 (5 bases). The CDR3 sequence is 16 residues long. Per the germline V gene, CDR1 is LNHDA and CDR2 is SQIVND (reference sequence). The V end lost 3 bases, the J end lost 5 bases, and 16 bases lay between the germline ends. DNA for the CDR3: TGTGCCAGTAGTATCTGGGGCCAGAAAGGCAATGAAAAACTGTTTTTT. This gives the protein CASSIWGQKGNEKLFF.

The chain recombines TRBV18 with TRBJ1-5, with TRBD1 matching 9 bases. CDR3 length: 18 amino acids. The V gene's germline CDR1 is KGHSH and CDR2 LQKENI. J gave up 0 bases and V 5 bases, and 11 bases lay outside the gene matches. The CDR3 protein is CASSFTGQGSYSNQPQHF. The CDR3 DNA sequence: TGTGCCAGCTCATTCACGGGACAGGGCTCTTATAGCAATCAGCCCCAGCATTTT.